Following are 9 T cell receptor beta chains from one sample sequenced in a study of control samples from healthy donors and cancer patients (dated by TCRdb to about 2020). The library was obtained by the immunoSEQ multiplex PCR assay. In its TCRdb copy, this immuneACCESS table keeps in-frame sequences only and misses some clones. Where compared with another copy, unresolved V genes explain less than half of these, and the others have no known cause. A total of about 130,000 clones appear in this sample, more than 85% of them only once. About 1.8% of the sample is in the top ten clones. Input material: blood. The source is a man aged 18 to 30 in good health.

This rearrangement joins TRBV19 to TRBJ2-1; D is unresolved. Germline CDR1 and CDR2: LNHDA and SQIVND (reference sequence). Trimming removed 0 bases at V and 6 bases at J, with 12 bases between. The CDR3 is made up of 15 amino acids. The CDR3 reads CASSIDSLSFNEQFF. CDR3 coding DNA: TGTGCCAGTAGTATAGACTCCCTCAGTTTCAATGAGCAGTTCTTC.

The chain links TRBV18 to TRBJ2-1, with TRBD1 matching 10 bases. Germline V lookup: CDR1 KGHSH, CDR2 LQKENI. V gave up 4 bases and J gave up 8 bases; unmatched junction bases: 8. This CDR3 comprises 15 residues. CDR3 bases: TGTGCCAGCTCACGCGGACAGGGGGGAGGCGATGAGCAGTTCTTC. This encodes CASSRGQGGGDEQFF.

This clone came up once. CDR3 sequence: CASSANSLGLASNTQYF. DNA of the CDR3: TGTGCCAGCAGCGCCAACTCCTTGGGACTAGCGTCAAATACGCAGTATTTT. The J gene is TRBJ2-3, the V gene TRBV9; TRBD2 matches 10 bases. Unmatched junction bases numbered 14, after V lost 3 bases and J lost 7 bases. In germline, CDR1 is SGDLS, CDR2 YYNGEE. The CDR3 is 17 residues long. Based on the CDR3 plus reference TRBV9 and TRBJ2-3, the full variable domain is DSGVTQTPKHLITATGQRVTLRCSPRSGDLSVYWYQQSLDQGLQFLIQYYNGEERAKGNILERFSAQQFPDLHSELNLSSLELGDSALYFCASSANSLGLASNTQYFGPGTRLTVL.

This clone was observed once. V gene TRBV5-5 combines with J gene TRBJ2-1; 7 bases are shared with TRBD1. Germline V gives CDR1 SGHKS, CDR2 YYEKEE (reference sequence). V was clipped by 1 base and J by 12 bases; unmatched bases: 4. This CDR3 region has 12 residues. This CDR3 reads CASSLFRTGQFF. The CDR3 DNA sequence: TGTGCCAGCAGCTTGTTTCGGACAGGGCAGTTCTTC.

The chain is built from TRBV24-1 and TRBJ2-5, with D uncertain. The CDR3 has 13 amino acids. V lost 1 base to trimming and J lost 7 bases, with 9 bases between them. Germline V gene sequence: CDR1 KGHDR, CDR2 SFDVKD. CDR3 DNA sequence: TGTGCCACCAGTGATTTTTCTCTCGGGACCCAGTACTTC. Amino acids: CATSDFSLGTQYF.

J is TRBJ1-6 and V is TRBV7-2; D is undetermined. There are 15 residues in the CDR3. Trimming shortened V by 4 bases and J by 9 bases, and 16 bases separated the two germline ends. Germline loops: CDR1 SGHTA, CDR2 FQGNSA. The CDR3 DNA reads TGTGCCAGCAGCTCCCCGGCGGCGATCGGTTCACCCCTCCACTTT. Translated: CASSSPAAIGSPLHF.

This rearrangement joins TRBV5-1 to TRBJ2-1; 12 bases are shared with TRBD2. This CDR3 contains 18 residues. V lost 3 bases, J lost 6 bases, and 13 bases stayed unmatched. Germline loops: CDR1 SGHRS, CDR2 YFSETQ. The CDR3, as DNA: TGCGCCAGCAGCTCGAGGCCTAGCGGGAGGGCCATGGCCAATGAGCAGTTCTTC. Protein product: CASSSRPSGRAMANEQFF.

The chain links TRBV30 to TRBJ2-2; the match to TRBD1 covers 7 bases. Germline CDR1 and CDR2: GTSNPN and SVGIG (reference sequence). V shed 2 bases and J 0 bases; nucleotides not matched to a gene: 3. The CDR3 length is 15 residues. The CDR3: CAWSWGQPNTGELFF. The CDR3 nucleotides are TGTGCCTGGAGTTGGGGACAGCCGAACACCGGGGAGCTGTTTTTT.

The V gene is TRBV20-1, the J gene TRBJ1-2; D gene unclear. From germline, CDR1 is DFQATT and CDR2 SNEGSKA (reference sequence). V lost 3 bases, J lost 1 base, and 9 bases lay in between. This CDR3 has 13 amino acids. CDR3 DNA sequence: TGCAGTGCTAGTCCACACATTAACTATGGCTACACCTTC. It encodes CSASPHINYGYTF.